This is a list of T cell receptor beta chains from one sample in a study of OX40 agonist ivuxolimab in advanced cancers. This table comes from immunoSEQ multiplex PCR, and its TCRdb copy is limited to in-frame clones, with some not included. The repertoire holds some 70,000 clones, approximately 89% seen once, with 1% to 1.2% in the top ten. The input for sequencing was CD4+ or CD8+ T cells sorted from blood, taken in a trial of the OX40 agonist ivuxolimab. All receptors come from an adult with an advanced solid tumor such as melanoma, head and neck, liver or kidney cancer. Each CDR3 is given with its conserved first and last residue. The order of the fields is J gene, clone size, V gene, D gene, CDR3 DNA, CDR3 protein. D genes are given only for firm matches. Rows give clone size only sometimes, using once, few, many, or a class for an expanded clone.

>TRBJ2-3|.|TRBV10-1|.
TGCGCCAGCCGGGACGGGAGCACAGATACGCAGTATTTT
CASRDGSTDTQYF
>TRBJ2-3|.|TRBV5-1|.
TGCGCCAGCAGCTTGGAGGGGCGGGGATACACAGATACGCAGTATTTT
CASSLEGRGYTDTQYF
>TRBJ2-7|.|TRBV4-2|.
TGTGCCAGCAGCCCCGGTAATTGGGGTTCCTACGAGCAGTACTTC
CASSPGNWGSYEQYF
>TRBJ1-3|.|TRBV4-2|.
TGTGCCAGCAGCCAAGTGGGGGCGGGGGGAGGTTTAGGAAACACCATATATTTT
CASSQVGAGGGLGNTIYF
>TRBJ2-7|.|TRBV5-1|TRBD2
TGCGCCAGCAGCCTGGCGGGAGGCCGGGGCGAGCAGTACTTC
CASSLAGGRGEQYF
>TRBJ2-1|.|TRBV12-5|.
TGTGCTAGTGGTTTGACCGACAATGAGCAGTTCTTC
CASGLTDNEQFF
>TRBJ2-1|.|TRBV2|.
TGTGCCAGCAGCCTAGACTACAATGAGCAGTTCTTC
CASSLDYNEQFF
>TRBJ2-1|.|TRBV19|.
TGTGCCAGTAGTCGGGCCCGGGGCAAGCCCTACAATGAGCAGTTCTTC
CASSRARGKPYNEQFF
>TRBJ1-2|.|TRBV21-1|.
TGTGCCAGCAGCAAAGTACACACAGGGACTAACTATGGCTACACCTTC
CASSKVHTGTNYGYTF
>TRBJ2-5|.|TRBV7-2|.
TGTGCCAGCAGCTCCCGGGGCACCCAAGAGACCCAGTACTTC
CASSSRGTQETQYF
>TRBJ2-1|.|TRBV20-1|.
TGCAGTGGGGGGGTTCGAAATGAGCAGTTCTTC
CSGGVRNEQFF
>TRBJ2-1|.|TRBV18|TRBD2
TGTGCCAGCTCACCGTCAGCGGGGGGGCAGCAGGAGCAGTTCTTC
CASSPSAGGQQEQFF
>TRBJ2-6|.|TRBV11-2|.
TGTGCCAGCAGCCAGGCCGGGGCGGGGGCCAACGTCCTGACTTTC
CASSQAGAGANVLTF
>TRBJ1-5|.|TRBV6-1|.
TGTGCCAGCAAGGCCGAAGGGGGTAGCAATCAGCCCCAGCATTTT
CASKAEGGSNQPQHF
>TRBJ2-7|.|TRBV7-9|.
TGTGCCAGCAGCTCCCGGGACTCAGTCCACTACGAGCAGTACTTC
CASSSRDSVHYEQYF
>TRBJ2-1|.|TRBV7-2|TRBD2
TGTGCCAGCAGCTCCGGGGGGTATGACAATGAGCAGTTCTTC
CASSSGGYDNEQFF
>TRBJ2-1|.|TRBV7-2|.
TGTGCCAGCAGCTTAGGAATGGGGGCGGGGTTTGAGCAGTTCTTC
CASSLGMGAGFEQFF
>TRBJ1-6|.|TRBV11-3|.
TGTGCCAGCAGCTTAAGCGGAGCCGTCGGGTCACCCCTCCACTTT
CASSLSGAVGSPLHF
>TRBJ1-2|.|TRBV5-1|TRBD1
TGCGCCAGCAGCTTAGGACAGGACCTAATGGAGGGCTACACCTTC
CASSLGQDLMEGYTF
>TRBJ2-6|.|TRBV6-1|.
TGTGCCAGCAGTGGAGGGGTTGGGGCCAACGTCCTGACTTTC
CASSGGVGANVLTF
>TRBJ1-2|.|TRBV20-1|.
TGCAGTGCTAGATCCCAAGTGAGCTACACCTTC
CSARSQVSYTF
>TRBJ2-7|.|TRBV2|TRBD1
TGTGCCAGCAGGGGACAGGGGGCTTCCTACGAGCAGTACTTC
CASRGQGASYEQYF
>TRBJ1-1|.|TRBV18|TRBD1
TGTGCCAGCTCACCGACACAGGGGACAGGGAACACTGAAGCTTTCTTT
CASSPTQGTGNTEAFF
>TRBJ1-1|few|TRBV18|.
TGTGCCAGCTCACCACCAGGCACTGAAGCTTTCTTT
CASSPPGTEAFF
>TRBJ1-5|.|TRBV29-1|TRBD1
TGCAGCGTCACCCACGGACAGGGTGGCAATCAGCCCCAGCATTTT
CSVTHGQGGNQPQHF
>TRBJ1-2|.|TRBV6-1|.
TGTGCCAGCGGACGGGCTGGAAACTATGGCTACACCTTC
CASGRAGNYGYTF
>TRBJ1-2|.|TRBV5-1|TRBD1
TGTGCCAGCAGCTTCGGACAGGAGAACTATGGCTACACCTTC
CASSFGQENYGYTF
>TRBJ2-3|.|TRBV11-2|.
TGTGCCAGCAGCTTAGCTTTTCTAACCGGGGCAGATACGCAGTATTTT
CASSLAFLTGADTQYF
>TRBJ1-1|.|TRBV7-9|.
TGTGCCAGCAGCTTAGCGCGGGGCCAATCTGCTTTCTTT
CASSLARGQSAFF
>TRBJ2-7|.|TRBV29-1|.
TGCAGCGTCCGAACACCTGCCTACGAGCAGTACTTC
CSVRTPAYEQYF
>TRBJ1-3|.|TRBV11-2|.
TGTGCCAGCAGCTTTGCCTTGAACATATATTTT
CASSFALNIYF
>TRBJ2-1|.|TRBV6-9|.
TGTGCCAGCAGTTATCGGGGTTTAAGGGATGAGCAGTTCTTC
CASSYRGLRDEQFF
>TRBJ2-7|.|TRBV30|.
TGTGCCTGGAGAGCGGGACAATCCTACGAGCAGTACTTC
CAWRAGQSYEQYF
>TRBJ2-1|.|TRBV6-5|TRBD2
TGTGCCAGTTACGCGGGGGAGAGCTCCTACAATGAGCAGTTCTTC
CASYAGESSYNEQFF
>TRBJ2-3|.|TRBV19|TRBD1
TGTGCCAGTAGTATACAGGGGGGCACAGATACGCAGTATTTT
CASSIQGGTDTQYF
>TRBJ1-4|.|TRBV10-3|.
TGTGCCATCAGTGAGTCGGGGGGCGCGACTGAAAAACTGTTTTTT
CAISESGGATEKLFF
>TRBJ1-1|.|TRBV5-1|.
TGCGCCAGCAGCTCAATATTAGGCCCCTCAGGCGCTGAAGCTTTCTTT
CASSSILGPSGAEAFF
>TRBJ2-5|once|TRBV5-1|TRBD2
TGCGCCAGCAGCCCAGGACTAGCGGGGGGACGAGAGACCCAGTACTTC
CASSPGLAGGRETQYF
>TRBJ2-6|.|TRBV7-9|.
TGTGCCAGCAGCCCCCCCGAAGCGTCTGGGGCCAACGTCCTGACTTTC
CASSPPEASGANVLTF
>TRBJ1-3|.|TRBV5-5|TRBD1
TGTGCCAGCAGTTTCGGACAGGGGTATGGAAGGACCATATATTTT
CASSFGQGYGRTIYF
>TRBJ1-2|.|TRBV5-1|TRBD1
TGTGCCAGCAGCTCCCCGGACAGGGAAGGCTACACCTTC
CASSSPDREGYTF
>TRBJ1-1|.|TRBV30|.
TGTGCCTGGAGTTCCCAGACCCCAAACACTGAAGCTTTCTTT
CAWSSQTPNTEAFF
>TRBJ2-3|.|TRBV6-1|.
TGTGCCAGCATTAGCGGATGGACAGATACGCAGTATTTT
CASISGWTDTQYF
>TRBJ2-3|.|TRBV5-1|.
TGCGCCAGCAGCTTGGAGGGGGGAAGGGGCACAGATACGCAGTATTTT
CASSLEGGRGTDTQYF
>TRBJ1-5|.|TRBV5-4|.
TGTGCCAGCAGCCCAGGGTACGGTCAGCCCCAGCATTTT
CASSPGYGQPQHF